The source of this T cell receptor beta chain is a study of OX40 agonist ivuxolimab in advanced cancers. Study-level information: Patients received ivuxolimab, an agonistic anti-OX40 (CD134) antibody. Aged 23 to 79 with a mean of 60 years, they were under 85% male.

Points on this clone: Its cognate antigen is unknown.

Measured with immunoSEQ multiplex PCR; TCRdb has only the in-frame clones, and not every one. The sample includes roughly 61,000 clones, more than 70% seen only once; the top ten take more than 0.4%. Findings and limits, study-wide: Among the lowest peripheral clonal expansion occurred in 0.1-3.0 mg/kg partial responders.

The CDR3 length is 13 residues. In germline, CDR1 is SNHLY, CDR2 FYNNEI. V was pared by 7 bases and J by 5 bases, with 14 bases between. Autoimmune disease history or systemic immunosuppression excluded patients. The sample in question was CD4+ or CD8+ T cells sorted from blood, obtained in a trial of the OX40 agonist ivuxolimab. This chain joins TRBV2 and TRBJ1-2; possibly TRBD1 for D (5 bases). This sequence was found in an adult with an advanced solid tumor such as melanoma, head and neck, liver or kidney cancer. The CDR3 sequence is CASTGEGFYGYTF. Written as DNA, the CDR3 is TGTGCCAGCACAGGAGAGGGGTTTTATGGCTACACCTTC. Together with reference TRBV2 and TRBJ1-2, the CDR3 gives the full variable domain: EPEVTQTPSHQVTQMGQEVILRCVPISNHLYFYWYRQILGQKVEFLVSFYNNEISEKSEIFDDQFSVERPDGSNFTLKIRSTKLEDSAMYFCASTGEGFYGYTFGSGTRLTVV.